What follows are 8 T cell receptor beta chains derived from one specimen sequenced in a study of T cell responses to AZD1222 COVID-19 vaccine. The repertoire was sequenced with immunoSEQ multiplex PCR; TCRdb's copy has only in-frame clones and lacks some. This table has approximately 210,000 clones, 90% to 95% appearing once. Source: peripheral blood, taken 28 days after the second AZD1222 dose. The source is an adult who received the AZD1222 COVID-19 vaccine.

This clone showed up many times. CDR3 sequence reads: CASSDGVSDTQYF. The CDR3 nucleotides read TGTGCCAGCAGCGATGGGGTCAGCGATACGCAGTATTTT. The chain carries TRBV27 and TRBJ2-3; no reliable D call. Trimming removed 6 bases from V and 6 bases from J, with 13 bases in between. The CDR3 consists of 13 residues. Germline values: CDR1 MNHEY, CDR2 SMNVEV (reference sequence).

This clone was seen only once. The rearrangement joins TRBV30 to TRBJ2-3, with a tentative D call TRBD1 (5 bases). With 1 base removed from V and 0 bases from J, the gap between germline ends came to 11 bases. Germline-derived CDR1 and CDR2 are GTSNPN and SVGIG (reference sequence). This CDR3 is built from 15 residues. In DNA, the CDR3 is TGTGCCTGGAGTGAGGGGCAGGCTAGCACAGATACGCAGTATTTT. This encodes CAWSEGQASTDTQYF.

The V gene is TRBV5-1, the J gene TRBJ2-7; 7 nucleotides agree with TRBD1. The germline V gene has CDR1 SGHRS and CDR2 YFSETQ. This CDR3 comprises 15 residues. Trimming at V came to 4 bases and at J to 2 bases, leaving 9 bases not matched to a gene. CDR3 loop: CASSVGPGTAYEQYF. The CDR3 nucleotides read TGCGCCAGCAGCGTGGGGCCCGGGACAGCCTACGAGCAGTACTTC.

The chain recombines TRBV25-1 with TRBJ1-5; TRBD1 matches at 7 bases. V gave up 3 bases and J gave up 1 base; unmatched junction bases: 0. Germline V gene sequence: CDR1 MGHDK, CDR2 SYGVNS. There are 14 residues in the CDR3. The CDR3 loop reads CASSETGSNQPQHF. The DNA for the CDR3 is TGTGCCAGCAGTGAGACAGGGAGCAATCAGCCCCAGCATTTT.

The genes are TRBV24-1 and TRBJ2-1, with 7 bases identical to TRBD2. The CDR3 runs to 16 residues. Germline assignment: CDR1 KGHDR and CDR2 SFDVKD. Losses at the gene ends were 4 bases for V and 3 bases for J; bases not matched to a gene: 8. CDR3 sequence (DNA): TGTGCCACCAGTGAGTCAGGGCTAGCGGACTACAATGAGCAGTTCTTC. It codes for CATSESGLADYNEQFF.

This clone was seen just once. V is TRBV10-2 and J is TRBJ2-7; D might be TRBD1 or TRBD2, each matching 5 bases. CDR1 WSHSY and CDR2 SAAADI come from the germline V gene. This CDR3 comprises 12 residues. V lost 1 base to trimming and J lost 7 bases, with 8 bases between them. The CDR3 protein is CASSEWDGEQYF. The DNA for the CDR3 is TGCGCCAGCAGTGAGTGGGACGGGGAGCAGTACTTC.

V is TRBV5-1 and J is TRBJ2-6; 11 nucleotides match TRBD1. Germline V lookup: CDR1 SGHRS, CDR2 YFSETQ. Trimming cost V 4 bases and J 2 bases; bases outside gene matches: 5. The CDR3 consists of 17 residues. The CDR3 reads CASSLGQGAPGANVLTF. CDR3 nucleotides: TGCGCCAGCAGCCTAGGACAGGGGGCGCCTGGGGCCAACGTCCTGACTTTC.

The chain links TRBV6-5 to TRBJ2-5; 11 nucleotides line up with TRBD1. The CDR3 extends over 14 amino acids. Trimming removed 7 bases from V and 9 bases from J; junction bases left unmatched: 10. Germline CDR1 reads MNHEY; CDR2 reads SVGAGI. CDR3 protein: CASTRTGGHVSQYF. The CDR3 DNA reads TGTGCCAGCACTAGGACAGGGGGCCACGTGTCCCAGTACTTC.